A selection of T cell receptor beta chains follows, all from one sample in a study of control samples from healthy donors and cancer patients. Assay: immunoSEQ multiplex PCR; the TCRdb copy retains only in-frame clones and omits some. Recorded here are under 200,000 clones; the top ten clones represent approximately 2.2%. Sequencing was performed on blood. Receptors originate from a woman aged 30 to 39 in good health. Both conserved end residues are part of each CDR3. The D gene is left open where the match is weak.

CDR3 DNA: TGTGCCAGCAGCGTAGCGAGGGGCGAGGTGGAGACCCAGTACTTC
CDR3 protein: CASSVARGEVETQYF
D gene: -
V gene: TRBV9
J gene: TRBJ2-5

CDR3 DNA: TGTGCCAGCAGCAGCCAGGGGGGGAACCCCAACGAGCAGTACTTC
CDR3 protein: CASSSQGGNPNEQYF
D gene: -
V gene: TRBV7-9
J gene: TRBJ2-7

CDR3 DNA: TGCGCCAGCAGCCAAGTCGGAAGGTTTCTAGCCAAAAACATTCAGTACTTC
CDR3 protein: CASSQVGRFLAKNIQYF
D gene: -
V gene: TRBV4-1
J gene: TRBJ2-4

CDR3 DNA: TGTGCCAGTAGTATGGGGCTACAGCCCCAGCATTTT
CDR3 protein: CASSMGLQPQHF
D gene: -
V gene: TRBV19
J gene: TRBJ1-5

CDR3 DNA: TGTGCCAGCAGCCTAAACCGGGGTCTGCCCCAGCATTTT
CDR3 protein: CASSLNRGLPQHF
D gene: -
V gene: TRBV7-3
J gene: TRBJ1-5

CDR3 DNA: TGTGCCAGCCGGCGGGGACTGAACATGAACACTGAAGCTTTCTTT
CDR3 protein: CASRRGLNMNTEAFF
D gene: -
V gene: TRBV5-5
J gene: TRBJ1-1

CDR3 DNA: TGCGCCAGCAGACCTACCTCGGACAGGGGGGTTGGCTATGGCTACACCTTC
CDR3 protein: CASRPTSDRGVGYGYTF
D gene: TRBD1
V gene: TRBV5-1
J gene: TRBJ1-2

CDR3 DNA: TGTGCCAGCAGCTCGGGACAGCAGCCCCAGCATTTT
CDR3 protein: CASSSGQQPQHF
D gene: TRBD1
V gene: TRBV12-3/TRBV12-4
J gene: TRBJ1-5

CDR3 DNA: TGTGCCAGCAGTCGCCTCGGGGGTTTAGGTGAAAAACTGTTTTTT
CDR3 protein: CASSRLGGLGEKLFF
D gene: -
V gene: TRBV7-9
J gene: TRBJ1-4

CDR3 DNA: TGTGCCAGCAGTTACGAGGGGACAGGGGGCAGCGGCATTCAGTACTTC
CDR3 protein: CASSYEGTGGSGIQYF
D gene: TRBD1
V gene: TRBV6-5
J gene: TRBJ2-4

CDR3 DNA: TGTGCCTGGAGTGCTCAGGGTGGTCAGCCCCAGCATTTT
CDR3 protein: CAWSAQGGQPQHF
D gene: -
V gene: TRBV30
J gene: TRBJ1-5

CDR3 DNA: TGTGCCAGTGGACAGGGACAAACCACAGATACGCAGTATTTT
CDR3 protein: CASGQGQTTDTQYF
D gene: TRBD1
V gene: TRBV19
J gene: TRBJ2-3

CDR3 DNA: TGTGCCAGCGCCCCGAACTGGGGGAATTCACCCCTCCACTTT
CDR3 protein: CASAPNWGNSPLHF
D gene: -
V gene: TRBV6-5
J gene: TRBJ1-6

CDR3 DNA: TGTGCCAGCAGCTTAACAGAAACCAACACTGAAGCTTTCTTT
CDR3 protein: CASSLTETNTEAFF
D gene: -
V gene: TRBV13
J gene: TRBJ1-1

CDR3 DNA: TGCGCCAGCAGCCCCACTAGCGGGGGGTGGAATGAGCAGTTCTTC
CDR3 protein: CASSPTSGGWNEQFF
D gene: TRBD2
V gene: TRBV5-1
J gene: TRBJ2-1

CDR3 DNA: TGTGCCACCAGCAGTACAGGGAGGGGAAGGTATGGCTACACCTTC
CDR3 protein: CATSSTGRGRYGYTF
D gene: -
V gene: TRBV15
J gene: TRBJ1-2

CDR3 DNA: TGCGCCAGCAGCCAACCAATGCGGGGGCCCTGGAACTATGGCTACACCTTC
CDR3 protein: CASSQPMRGPWNYGYTF
D gene: -
V gene: TRBV4-1
J gene: TRBJ1-2

CDR3 DNA: TGTGCCAGCAGCCAAGATTTTGAGGACCTAGCTTTCTTT
CDR3 protein: CASSQDFEDLAFF
D gene: -
V gene: TRBV3-1/TRBV3-2
J gene: TRBJ1-1

CDR3 DNA: TGTGCCAGCAGCCACACAGATACGCAGTATTTT
CDR3 protein: CASSHTDTQYF
D gene: -
V gene: TRBV27
J gene: TRBJ2-3

CDR3 DNA: TGTGCCAGCAGACCCACAGGGGGGGGTGATGGCTACACCTTC
CDR3 protein: CASRPTGGGDGYTF
D gene: TRBD1
V gene: TRBV2
J gene: TRBJ1-2

CDR3 DNA: TGTGCCAGCAGTGAAGGTGAGGGGCCATACGAGCAGTACTTC
CDR3 protein: CASSEGEGPYEQYF
D gene: -
V gene: TRBV6-4
J gene: TRBJ2-7

CDR3 DNA: TGTGCTAGCAGCCAACAGGGGGGTTACGAGCAGTACTTC
CDR3 protein: CASSQQGGYEQYF
D gene: TRBD1
V gene: TRBV7-7
J gene: TRBJ2-7

CDR3 DNA: TGTGCCAGCAGCTTAGGGTTTCAGGGAGGGCAGTTCTTC
CDR3 protein: CASSLGFQGGQFF
D gene: -
V gene: TRBV11-3
J gene: TRBJ2-1

CDR3 DNA: TGTGCCAGCAGCGCCGGGGACACGTCTAACTATGGCTACACCTTC
CDR3 protein: CASSAGDTSNYGYTF
D gene: -
V gene: TRBV28
J gene: TRBJ1-2

CDR3 DNA: TGCGCCAGCAGCCAAGGGGGGGGCAGGGATTCTGGAAACACCATATATTTT
CDR3 protein: CASSQGGGRDSGNTIYF
D gene: -
V gene: TRBV4-1
J gene: TRBJ1-3

CDR3 DNA: TGTGCCAGCAGCTTAGCCTCAGGACTGAACACTGAAGCTTTCTTT
CDR3 protein: CASSLASGLNTEAFF
D gene: -
V gene: TRBV7-9
J gene: TRBJ1-1

CDR3 DNA: TGTGCCAGCAGCTTAGTAGTGGGACAGGGGCGATCGAATAACTATGGCTACACCTTC
CDR3 protein: CASSLVVGQGRSNNYGYTF
D gene: TRBD1
V gene: TRBV7-2
J gene: TRBJ1-2

CDR3 DNA: TGTGCCAGCAGTACCCACAGGGGCGAGCGTGTTGATGGCTACACCTTC
CDR3 protein: CASSTHRGERVDGYTF
D gene: TRBD1
V gene: TRBV6-6
J gene: TRBJ1-2

CDR3 DNA: TGTGCCAGCAGCCCATCGGGGACTAATGAAAAACTGTTTTTT
CDR3 protein: CASSPSGTNEKLFF
D gene: -
V gene: TRBV7-9
J gene: TRBJ1-4

CDR3 DNA: TGTGCCAGCAACTCACAGGGGACCCATGAAAAACTGTTTTTT
CDR3 protein: CASNSQGTHEKLFF
D gene: TRBD1
V gene: TRBV6-5
J gene: TRBJ1-4

CDR3 DNA: TGCAGCGTTGCCCCCTACCCTGAAGCTTTCTTT
CDR3 protein: CSVAPYPEAFF
D gene: -
V gene: TRBV29-1
J gene: TRBJ1-1